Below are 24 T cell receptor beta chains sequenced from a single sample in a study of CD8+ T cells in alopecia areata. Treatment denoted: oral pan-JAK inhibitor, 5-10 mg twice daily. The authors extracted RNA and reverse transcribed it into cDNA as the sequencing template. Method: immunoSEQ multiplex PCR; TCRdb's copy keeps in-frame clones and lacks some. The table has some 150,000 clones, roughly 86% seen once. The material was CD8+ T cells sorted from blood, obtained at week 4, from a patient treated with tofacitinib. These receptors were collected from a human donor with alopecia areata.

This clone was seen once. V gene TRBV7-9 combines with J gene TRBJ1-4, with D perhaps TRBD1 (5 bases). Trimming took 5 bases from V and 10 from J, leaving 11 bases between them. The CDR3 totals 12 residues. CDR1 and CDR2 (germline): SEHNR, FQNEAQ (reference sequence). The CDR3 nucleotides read TGTGCCAGCAGCCGGGACGCGGGAAAACTGTTTTTT. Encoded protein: CASSRDAGKLFF.

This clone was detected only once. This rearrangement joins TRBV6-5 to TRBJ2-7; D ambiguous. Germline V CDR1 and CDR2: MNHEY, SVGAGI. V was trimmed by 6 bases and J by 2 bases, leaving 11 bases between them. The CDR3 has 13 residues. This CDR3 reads CASSSGFTYEQYF. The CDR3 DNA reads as TGTGCCAGCAGCTCAGGATTCACCTACGAGCAGTACTTC.

CDR3 sequence: CAWSVLQGGTEAFF. Written as DNA, the CDR3 is TGTGCCTGGAGTGTACTACAGGGGGGCACTGAAGCTTTCTTT. The chain carries TRBV30 and TRBJ1-1, with 8 bases fitting TRBD1. Germline CDR1 and CDR2: GTSNPN and SVGIG (reference sequence). The CDR3 has 14 amino acids. V lost 0 bases to trimming and J lost 4 bases; unmatched junction nucleotides: 4.

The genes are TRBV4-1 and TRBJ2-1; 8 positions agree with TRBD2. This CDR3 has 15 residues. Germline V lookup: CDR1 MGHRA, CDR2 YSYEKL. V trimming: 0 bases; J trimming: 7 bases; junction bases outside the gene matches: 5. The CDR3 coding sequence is TGCGCCAGCAGCCAAGAAGCGGGAGCAATGAATGAGCAGTTCTTC. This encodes CASSQEAGAMNEQFF.

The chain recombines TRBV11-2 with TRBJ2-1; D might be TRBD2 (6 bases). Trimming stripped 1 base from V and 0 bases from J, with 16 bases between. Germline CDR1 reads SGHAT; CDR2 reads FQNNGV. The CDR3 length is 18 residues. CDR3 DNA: TGTGCCAGCAGCTTAGTTTTTCAAACGGGAGACTCCTACAATGAGCAGTTCTTC. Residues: CASSLVFQTGDSYNEQFF.

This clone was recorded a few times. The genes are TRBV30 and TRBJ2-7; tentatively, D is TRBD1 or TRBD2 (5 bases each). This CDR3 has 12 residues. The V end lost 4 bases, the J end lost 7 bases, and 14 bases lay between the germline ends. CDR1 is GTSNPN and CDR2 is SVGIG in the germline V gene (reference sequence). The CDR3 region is CAWKLQGVEQYF. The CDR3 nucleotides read TGTGCCTGGAAACTGCAGGGAGTTGAGCAGTACTTC.

Here the CDR3 reads CSVEPFFPQGVYNEQFF. For the CDR3, the DNA is TGCAGCGTTGAACCCTTCTTCCCCCAGGGGGTATACAATGAGCAGTTCTTC. The V and J genes are TRBV29-1 and TRBJ2-1; 7 positions match TRBD1. The CDR3 extends over 17 amino acids. J gave up 4 bases and V 2 bases, and 14 bases lay outside the gene matches. Germline CDR1 SQVTM, CDR2 ANQGSEA.

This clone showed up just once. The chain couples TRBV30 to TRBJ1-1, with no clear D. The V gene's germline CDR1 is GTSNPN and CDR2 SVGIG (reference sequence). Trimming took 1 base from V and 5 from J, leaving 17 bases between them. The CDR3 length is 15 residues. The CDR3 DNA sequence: TGTGCCTGGAGTGCCCCAGAGTTGGGTGTTACTGAAGCTTTCTTT. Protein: CAWSAPELGVTEAFF.

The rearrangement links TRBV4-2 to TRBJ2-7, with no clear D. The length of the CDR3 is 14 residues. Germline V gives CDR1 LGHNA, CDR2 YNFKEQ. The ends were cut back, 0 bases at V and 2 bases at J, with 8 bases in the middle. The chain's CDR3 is CASSQDYGPYEQYF. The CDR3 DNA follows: TGTGCCAGCAGCCAAGATTACGGGCCCTACGAGCAGTACTTC.

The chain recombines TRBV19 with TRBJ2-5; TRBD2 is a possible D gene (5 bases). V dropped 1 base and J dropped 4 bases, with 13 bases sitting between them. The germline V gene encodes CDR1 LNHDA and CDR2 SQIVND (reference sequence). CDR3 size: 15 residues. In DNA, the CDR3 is TGTGCCAGTAGTATAGCCTGGAGGTTGAGAGAGACCCAGTACTTC. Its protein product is CASSIAWRLRETQYF.

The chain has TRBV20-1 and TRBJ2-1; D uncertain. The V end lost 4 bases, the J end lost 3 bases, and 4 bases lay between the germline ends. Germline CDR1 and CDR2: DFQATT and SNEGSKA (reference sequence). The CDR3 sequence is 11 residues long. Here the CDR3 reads CSAIDYNEQFF. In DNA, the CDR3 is TGCAGTGCTATCGACTACAATGAGCAGTTCTTC.

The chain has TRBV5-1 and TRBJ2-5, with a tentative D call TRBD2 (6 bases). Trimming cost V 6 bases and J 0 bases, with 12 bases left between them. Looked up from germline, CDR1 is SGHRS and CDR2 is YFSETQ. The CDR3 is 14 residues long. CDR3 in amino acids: CASTGDWDQETQYF. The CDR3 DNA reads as TGCGCCAGCACGGGGGACTGGGACCAAGAGACCCAGTACTTC.

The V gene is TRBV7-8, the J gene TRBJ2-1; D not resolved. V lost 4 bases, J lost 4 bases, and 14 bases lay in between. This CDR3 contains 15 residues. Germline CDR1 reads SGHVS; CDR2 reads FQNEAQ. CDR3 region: CASSSNPVPYNEQFF. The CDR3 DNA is TGTGCCAGCAGCTCGAACCCGGTCCCGTACAATGAGCAGTTCTTC.

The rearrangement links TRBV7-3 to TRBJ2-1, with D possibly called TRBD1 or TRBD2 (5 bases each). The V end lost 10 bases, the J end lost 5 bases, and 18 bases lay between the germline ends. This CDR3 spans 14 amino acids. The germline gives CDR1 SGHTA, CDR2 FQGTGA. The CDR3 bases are TGTGCCACCTCGGCGGGTGGGGCCCACAATGAGCAGTTCTTC. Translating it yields CATSAGGAHNEQFF.

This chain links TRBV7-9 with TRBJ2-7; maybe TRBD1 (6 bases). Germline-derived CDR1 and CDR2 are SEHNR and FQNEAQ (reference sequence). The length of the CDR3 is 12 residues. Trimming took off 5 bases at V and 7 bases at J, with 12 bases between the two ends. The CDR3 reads CASSREGVEQYF. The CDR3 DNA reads TGTGCCAGCAGCCGCGAGGGGGTTGAGCAGTACTTC.

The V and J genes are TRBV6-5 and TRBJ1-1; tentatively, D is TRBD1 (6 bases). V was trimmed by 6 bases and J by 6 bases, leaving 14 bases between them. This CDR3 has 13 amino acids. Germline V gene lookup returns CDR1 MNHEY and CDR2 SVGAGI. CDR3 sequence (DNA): TGTGCCAGCAGCCACAACTCAGGGGCTGAAGCTTTCTTT. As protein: CASSHNSGAEAFF.

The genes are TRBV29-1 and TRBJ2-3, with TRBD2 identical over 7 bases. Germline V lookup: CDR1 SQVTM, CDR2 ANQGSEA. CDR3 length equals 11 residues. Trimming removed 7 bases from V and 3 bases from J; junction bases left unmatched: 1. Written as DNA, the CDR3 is TGCAGCGGGGGAGGGACAGATACGCAGTATTTT. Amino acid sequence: CSGGGTDTQYF.

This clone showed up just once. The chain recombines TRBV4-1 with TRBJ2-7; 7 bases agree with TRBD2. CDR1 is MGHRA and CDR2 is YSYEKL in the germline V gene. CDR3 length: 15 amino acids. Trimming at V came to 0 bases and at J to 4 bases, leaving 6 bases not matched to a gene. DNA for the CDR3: TGCGCCAGCAGCCAAGAGGGCGGGAGTGGGTACGAGCAGTACTTC. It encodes CASSQEGGSGYEQYF.

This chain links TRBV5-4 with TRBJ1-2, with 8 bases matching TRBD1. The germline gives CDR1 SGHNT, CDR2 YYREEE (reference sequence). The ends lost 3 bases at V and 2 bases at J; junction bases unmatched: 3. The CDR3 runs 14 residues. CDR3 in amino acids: CASSSGGSNYGYTF. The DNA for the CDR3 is TGTGCCAGCAGCTCAGGGGGCTCGAACTATGGCTACACCTTC.

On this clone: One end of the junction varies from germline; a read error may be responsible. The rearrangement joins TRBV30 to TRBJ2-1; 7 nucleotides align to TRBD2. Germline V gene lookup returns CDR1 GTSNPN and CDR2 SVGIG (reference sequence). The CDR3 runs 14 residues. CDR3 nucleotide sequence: TGTACCTGGAGTTTAGGCGGGAGCTACAATGAGCAGTTCTTC. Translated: CTWSLGGSYNEQFF.

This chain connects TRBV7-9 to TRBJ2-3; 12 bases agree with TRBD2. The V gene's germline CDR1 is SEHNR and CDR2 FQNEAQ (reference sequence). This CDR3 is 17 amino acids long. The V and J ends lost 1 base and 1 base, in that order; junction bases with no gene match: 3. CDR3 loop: CASSLGTSGTRTDTQYF. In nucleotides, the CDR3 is TGTGCCAGCAGCTTAGGGACTAGCGGGACTCGCACAGATACGCAGTATTTT.

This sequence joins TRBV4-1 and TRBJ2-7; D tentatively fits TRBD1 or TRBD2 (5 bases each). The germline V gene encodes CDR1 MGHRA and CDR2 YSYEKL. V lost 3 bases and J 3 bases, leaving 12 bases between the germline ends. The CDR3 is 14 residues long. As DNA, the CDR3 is TGCGCCAGCAGCCAGAGGGACGGTGACTACGAGCAGTACTTC. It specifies CASSQRDGDYEQYF.

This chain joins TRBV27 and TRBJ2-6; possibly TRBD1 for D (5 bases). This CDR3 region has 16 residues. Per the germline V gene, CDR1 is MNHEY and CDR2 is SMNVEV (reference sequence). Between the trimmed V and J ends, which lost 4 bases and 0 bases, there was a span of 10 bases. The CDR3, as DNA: TGTGCCAGCAGTTCCCTGACAGACTCTGGGGCCAACGTCCTGACTTTC. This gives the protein CASSSLTDSGANVLTF.

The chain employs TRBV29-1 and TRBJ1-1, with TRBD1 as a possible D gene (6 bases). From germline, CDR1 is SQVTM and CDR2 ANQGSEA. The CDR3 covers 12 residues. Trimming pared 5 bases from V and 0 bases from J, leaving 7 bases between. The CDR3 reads CSVTGLNTEAFF. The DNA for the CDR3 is TGCAGCGTTACAGGGCTGAACACTGAAGCTTTCTTT. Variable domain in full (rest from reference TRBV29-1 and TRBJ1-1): SAVISQKPSRDICQRGTSLTIQCQVDSQVTMMFWYRQQPGQSLTLIATANQGSEATYESGFVIDKFPISRPNLTFSTLTVSNMSPEDSSIYLCSVTGLNTEAFFGQGTRLTVV.